Sequencing of this T cell receptor beta chain was carried out in a study of blood T cells in healthy people across ages. Study-wide context: About one barcoded beta molecule per two T cells was the capture yield of template switching.

Regarding this clonotype: Its antigen is undetermined.

V lost 0 bases to trimming and J lost 0 bases, with 18 bases between them. Germline V gene data show CDR1 as SGHVS and CDR2 as FQNEAQ. The CDR3 sequence is 19 residues long. Sample-barcoded 5' priming and a J-beta primer mix drove a second PCR of roughly 7 to 11 cycles. MiXCR, run by TCRdb on the 5' RACE reads, gives a single entry per CDR3 protein. The sample shows 750,000 to 1,000,000 distinct CDR3 sequences, approximately 32% of them seen only once. Study outcomes and limitations: Unsorted PBMC material precluded a definitive naive versus antigen-experienced comparison.

The same specimen was also included in a second study, on T cells of mothers and their children.

The TCR was taken from a woman in her thirties or forties in good health. The V call is TRBV7-8, the J call TRBJ2-4; D is unresolved. Material: blood. This CDR3 reads CASSLAARTTLLAKNIQYF. The CDR3 nucleotides read TGTGCCAGCAGCTTAGCGGCCAGGACGACCCTCTTAGCCAAAAACATTCAGTACTTC.